This T cell receptor beta chain stems from a study of blood T cell repertoires in COVID-19. In the authors' workflow: Using reference gene primer amplification, nucleated cell counts were estimated. The method was immunoSEQ multiplex PCR; TCRdb's version includes in-frame clones alone and lacks a portion of them. That table supplies the V and J calls and clone size; D and trimming were determined from the DNA. The repertoire has 90,000 or so clones, around 87% of them found once; the top ten carry under 1.2%. The sample was peripheral blood. This receptor was obtained from a human donor in a cohort sampled during active COVID-19.

The CDR3 sequence: CASSLGSLAGYNEQFF. In DNA, the CDR3 is TGTGCCAGCAGCTTAGGGAGTCTAGCGGGTTACAATGAGCAGTTCTTC. The chain joins TRBV11-3 to TRBJ2-1; TRBD2 matches at 8 bases. CDR1 SGHNT and CDR2 YENEEA come from the germline V gene. V trimming: 1 base; J trimming: 4 bases; junction bases outside the gene matches: 6. The length of the CDR3 is 16 residues.